This T cell receptor (beta chain) was captured in a study of shared clonotypes between healthy human individuals. Study-wide results and limits: Clonotype sharing among the donors was expected to vary with sequencing depth.

This CDR3 contains 15 residues. Germline V gene lookup returns CDR1 SGHRS and CDR2 YFSETQ. Trimming left V 4 bases short and J 3 bases short, with 11 bases between. Every subset's genomic DNA went evenly onto several immunoSEQ plates. As originally analysed: For the immunoSEQ data, sequences were junction-only without quality scores, so filtering differed. TCRdb keeps only in-frame clones here, not all; method: immunoSEQ multiplex PCR. Clonal size and the V and J genes are those of that table, whereas D and trimming came from the DNA. In the table there are about 1 million clones, about 70% of which are singletons. Of note for this clone: The antigen is undetermined.

Specimen: memory CD4+ T cells sorted from blood. Sample subset: CD45RA-negative fraction. The source of this sequence is a young man in good health. The V gene is TRBV5-1, the J gene TRBJ2-6; TRBD1 might be the D (6 bases). CDR3 coding DNA: TGCGCCAGCAGCGTTTCAGGGGATGGGGCCAACGTCCTGACTTTC. Amino acid sequence: CASSVSGDGANVLTF.